These 9 T cell receptor beta chains were sequenced from one sample in a study of blood T cell repertoires in COVID-19. The repertoire was sequenced with immunoSEQ multiplex PCR; TCRdb's copy has only in-frame clones and lacks some. This table has under 150,000 clones, more than 70% appearing once. The sequenced sample was peripheral blood. Receptors were obtained from a man between 60 and 70 years old with acute or convalescent COVID-19.

This clone occurred many times. V usage is TRBV4-1 and J usage is TRBJ2-7, with a possible D match to TRBD2 (6 bases). Trimming took off 1 base at V and 2 bases at J, with 15 bases between the two ends. The CDR3 consists of 16 residues. The germline CDR1 and CDR2 sequences are MGHRA and YSYEKL. The CDR3 spells CASSQGGAGPPYEQYF. The CDR3 DNA is TGCGCCAGCAGCCAAGGCGGGGCGGGTCCTCCCTACGAGCAGTACTTC.

This sequence joins TRBV5-1 and TRBJ1-4, with D maybe TRBD1 (5 bases). The CDR3 is 14 amino acids. Germline CDR1 SGHRS, CDR2 YFSETQ. V gave up 7 bases and J gave up 8 bases, with 18 bases separating them. The DNA of the CDR3 is TGCGCCAGCGGGCAAACTGGGGGGGAGGAAAAACTGTTTTTT. It codes for CASGQTGGEEKLFF. Using reference TRBV5-1 and TRBJ1-4 for the parts outside the CDR3, the full variable domain is KAGVTQTPRYLIKTRGQQVTLSCSPISGHRSVSWYQQTPGQGLQFLFEYFSETQRNKGNFPGRFSGRQFSNSRSEMNVSTLELGDSALYLCASGQTGGEEKLFFGSGTQLSVL.

V is TRBV5-4 and J is TRBJ1-1; TRBD1 agrees at 9 bases. V lost 7 bases, J lost 5 bases, and 12 bases stayed unmatched. CDR3 length: 15 residues. Germline values: CDR1 SGHNT, CDR2 YYREEE (reference sequence). CDR3 region: CASRRDREGETEAFF. The CDR3 coding sequence is TGTGCCAGCCGCAGGGACAGGGAGGGGGAAACTGAAGCTTTCTTT.

V and J are TRBV2 and TRBJ2-1; 12 bases fit TRBD2. From germline, CDR1 is SNHLY and CDR2 FYNNEI. V lost 6 bases to trimming and J lost 7 bases; unmatched junction nucleotides: 7. There are 15 residues in the CDR3. This chain's CDR3 is CASRWGTSGPNEQFF. The DNA of the CDR3 is TGTGCCAGCAGGTGGGGGACTAGCGGGCCTAATGAGCAGTTCTTC. Filled out from reference TRBV2 and TRBJ2-1, the complete variable domain reads EPEVTQTPSHQVTQMGQEVILRCVPISNHLYFYWYRQILGQKVEFLVSFYNNEISEKSEIFDDQFSVERPDGSNFTLKIRSTKLEDSAMYFCASRWGTSGPNEQFFGPGTRLTVL.

The rearrangement links TRBV2 to TRBJ1-2; D call uncertain. Trimming took 6 bases from V and 8 from J, leaving 7 bases between them. The CDR3 spans 10 residues. CDR1 SNHLY and CDR2 FYNNEI come from the germline V gene. The CDR3 loop reads CASSGRGYTF. CDR3 in DNA: TGTGCCAGCAGCGGTCGGGGCTACACCTTC.

The V and J genes are TRBV6-6 and TRBJ2-7; 8 nucleotides align to TRBD2. The CDR3 is made up of 13 amino acids. The V segment lost 6 bases and the J segment 5 bases; nucleotides outside the gene matches: 6. Germline CDR1 is MNHNY and CDR2 is SVGAGI (reference sequence). CDR3 coding DNA: TGTGCCAGCAGGACGACGGGAGGGCACGAGCAGTACTTC. It translates to CASRTTGGHEQYF.

The rearrangement joins TRBV13 to TRBJ1-1, with a tentative D call TRBD1 (5 bases). Trimming took 2 bases from V and 7 from J, leaving 8 bases between them. Germline V gives CDR1 PRHDT, CDR2 FYEKMQ (reference sequence). CDR3 size: 12 residues. The CDR3 is CASSLFQGEAFF. CDR3 DNA sequence: TGTGCCAGCAGCTTATTTCAGGGTGAAGCTTTCTTT.

The chain couples TRBV15 to TRBJ2-1; D is possibly TRBD2 (6 bases). Germline-derived CDR1 and CDR2 are LNHNV and YYDKDF (reference sequence). This CDR3 contains 15 residues. The V and J ends lost 3 bases and 3 bases respectively, with 12 bases between them. CDR3 in amino acids: CATSRDKGGYNEQFF. The CDR3 DNA follows: TGTGCCACCAGCAGGGACAAGGGAGGCTACAATGAGCAGTTCTTC.

J is TRBJ2-7 and V is TRBV3-1 (or the pseudogene TRBV3-2); 9 positions agree with TRBD2. The end of the DNA is better explained by TRBJ2-1, so the J call may be wrong. The CDR3 has 15 amino acids. Germline loops: CDR1 LGHDT, CDR2 YNNKEL (reference sequence). The CDR3 bases are TGTGCCAGCAGCCAAGGGCTAGCGGGGTTGAATGAGCAGTTCTTC. Amino acids: CASSQGLAGLNEQFF.